The T cell receptor (beta chain) described here comes from a study of blood T cell repertoires in COVID-19. Study-wide background: T cells, B-cell-depleted T cells, or PBMCs provided the cDNA or gDNA that served as material.

The V end was cut by 5 bases, the J end by 6 bases, with 11 bases between. The CDR3 loop spans 13 amino acids. The V gene's germline CDR1 is SGHTA and CDR2 FQGTGA. Data came from immunoSEQ multiplex PCR; TCRdb stores just in-frame clones and leaves some out. The sample includes roughly 140,000 clones, roughly 90% of them seen just once. This clonotype was obtained from a woman under 40 with acute COVID-19. The chain carries TRBV7-3 and TRBJ2-1; D unclear. The specimen was PBMCs or T cells enriched from blood (not recorded which). Here the CDR3 reads CASSATNLNEQFF. CDR3 coding DNA: TGTGCCAGCAGCGCCACTAATCTCAATGAGCAGTTCTTC. Supplemented by reference TRBV7-3 and TRBJ2-1, the full variable domain reads GAGVSQTPSNKVTEKGKYVELRCDPISGHTALYWYRQSLGQGPEFLIYFQGTGAADDSGLPNDRFFAVRPEGSVSTLKIQRTERGDSAVYLCASSATNLNEQFFGPGTRLTVL.